Following are 29 T cell receptor beta chains from one sample sequenced in a study of T cell responses to AZD1222 COVID-19 vaccine (dated by TCRdb to about 2021). Interpreted using the paper, the time point label stands for: baseline before first vaccination. Libraries were prepared through the immunoSEQ multiplex PCR assay. As stored in TCRdb, this immuneACCESS dataset retains in-frame rearrangements with V and J assigned. A fraction of the clones does not appear; measured against another copy, unresolved V genes explain less than half of the discrepancy, and the remainder lacks a known reason. For this sample there are some 120,000 clones; about nine tenths appear just once. 7.5% to 8% of the sample is held by the ten biggest clonotypes. The input for sequencing was peripheral blood, taken on day 0 of AZD1222 vaccination. The receptors here all came from an adult in good health.

This chain connects TRBV10-3 to TRBJ1-4; maybe TRBD1 (5 bases). Germline values: CDR1 ENHRY, CDR2 SYGVKD. V was shortened by 7 bases and J by 0 bases, with 9 bases between the two germline ends. This CDR3 has 14 residues. CDR3 DNA: TGTGCCATCAAAGGGGTTGCAACTAATGAAAAACTGTTTTTT. Translated, it gives CAIKGVATNEKLFF.

The chain couples TRBV19 to TRBJ1-2, with 9 bases fitting TRBD1. Germline V gene lookup returns CDR1 LNHDA and CDR2 SQIVND (reference sequence). Trimming took 5 bases from V and 2 from J; bases not matched to a gene: 3. The CDR3 is 14 amino acids. The CDR3 spells CASSATGGNYGYTF. The CDR3 bases are TGTGCCAGTAGTGCGACAGGGGGAAACTATGGCTACACCTTC. Full variable domain (outside the CDR3, taken from reference TRBV19 and TRBJ1-2): DGGITQSPKYLFRKEGQNVTLSCEQNLNHDAMYWYRQDPGQGLRLIYYSQIVNDFQKGDIAEGYSVSREKKESFPLTVTSAQKNPTAFYLCASSATGGNYGYTFGSGTRLTVV.

This chain joins TRBV29-1 and TRBJ2-5, with 9 nucleotides matching TRBD2. The CDR3 totals 12 residues. CDR1 and CDR2 (germline): SQVTM, ANQGSEA. The V and J ends lost 6 bases and 2 bases, in that order; junction bases with no gene match: 1. Written as DNA, the CDR3 is TGCAGCGTCCTAGCGGGACAAGAGACCCAGTACTTC. Protein sequence: CSVLAGQETQYF.

The rearrangement joins TRBV6-5 to TRBJ1-2; tentative D call: TRBD1 (5 bases). Germline values: CDR1 MNHEY, CDR2 SVGAGI. This CDR3 contains 15 residues. V lost 6 bases, J lost 1 base, and 15 bases lay in between. CDR3 region: CASRNLQAFNYGYTF. The CDR3 nucleotides are TGTGCCAGCAGGAATCTACAGGCGTTTAACTATGGCTACACCTTC.

The chain joins TRBV4-2 to TRBJ1-1; TRBD1 matches at 10 bases. This CDR3 is built from 15 residues. V shed 4 bases and J 5 bases; nucleotides not matched to a gene: 7. Per germline, CDR1 LGHNA and CDR2 YNFKEQ. The CDR3 protein is CASSPRQGARTEAFF. The CDR3 DNA is TGTGCCAGCAGCCCAAGACAGGGGGCTAGGACTGAAGCTTTCTTT.

V gene TRBV7-9 combines with J gene TRBJ1-1, with D tentatively TRBD1 (6 bases). This CDR3 has 14 residues. The V and J ends lost 1 base and 3 bases respectively, with 9 bases between them. The germline V gene has CDR1 SEHNR and CDR2 FQNEAQ (reference sequence). CDR3 in DNA: TGTGCCAGCAGCTTAGTTTCAGGGGACACTGAAGCTTTCTTT. Residues: CASSLVSGDTEAFF.

The chain is built from TRBV6-5 and TRBJ1-4; unclear D gene. Germline V gene sequence: CDR1 MNHEY, CDR2 SVGAGI. This CDR3 comprises 13 residues. V gave up 5 bases and J gave up 3 bases, with 7 bases separating them. The CDR3 nucleotides are TGTGCCAGCAGTAACCGGGCTAATGAAAAACTGTTTTTT. Protein: CASSNRANEKLFF.

This chain links TRBV9 with TRBJ2-3, with TRBD2 matching 16 bases. Trimming at V came to 3 bases and at J to 3 bases, leaving 10 bases not matched to a gene. The germline V gene has CDR1 SGDLS and CDR2 YYNGEE. This CDR3 is 19 amino acids long. The CDR3, as DNA: TGTGCCAGCAGCGCCAAACCGGGACTAGCGGGAGGGAGAACAGATACGCAGTATTTT. Translated: CASSAKPGLAGGRTDTQYF.

This chain uses TRBV5-4 with TRBJ1-2; D ambiguous. Per germline, CDR1 SGHNT and CDR2 YYREEE (reference sequence). The CDR3 has 16 amino acids. V was clipped by 0 bases and J by 8 bases, with 20 bases between them. CDR3 nucleotides: TGTGCCAGCAGCTTGGGGCCGAGGGCCTTACCCCGGGGCTACACCTTC. Its protein product is CASSLGPRALPRGYTF.

This sequence joins TRBV21-1 and TRBJ2-4. TRBV21-1 is shown as a pseudogene. The CDR3 runs 18 residues. CDR3 nucleotide sequence: TGTGCCAGCAGCAAAGAATTGGCACGAACGGTAGCCAAAAACATTCAGTACTTC. This sequence encodes CASSKELARTVAKNIQYF.

The chain uses TRBV5-1 and TRBJ2-7; no definite D call. The V gene lost 0 bases and the J gene lost 5 bases, with 9 bases spanning the gap. Germline CDR1 SGHRS, CDR2 YFSETQ. This CDR3 has 13 amino acids. The CDR3 loop is CASSLVVGDEQYF. The CDR3 nucleotides are TGCGCCAGCAGCTTGGTGGTTGGTGACGAGCAGTACTTC.

The rearrangement links TRBV19 to TRBJ1-4, with D unresolved. Deletions cut 7 bases from V and 5 bases from J, with 5 bases between. Germline V gene data show CDR1 as LNHDA and CDR2 as SQIVND (reference sequence). CDR3 length: 11 amino acids. The CDR3 DNA reads TGTGCCAGTATGGGGAATGAAAAACTGTTTTTT. This sequence encodes CASMGNEKLFF. Using reference TRBV19 and TRBJ1-4 for the parts outside the CDR3, the full variable domain is DGGITQSPKYLFRKEGQNVTLSCEQNLNHDAMYWYRQDPGQGLRLIYYSQIVNDFQKGDIAEGYSVSREKKESFPLTVTSAQKNPTAFYLCASMGNEKLFFGSGTQLSVL.

This clone was seen a handful of times. This sequence joins TRBV21-1 and TRBJ2-7; the table calls TRBD1, which could not be checked here. TRBV21-1 is flagged as a pseudogene. The CDR3 covers 17 residues. The CDR3 loop is CASSLSNRQRNSYEQYF. The DNA of the CDR3 is TGTGCCAGCAGCCTCTCCAATAGACAAAGGAACTCCTACGAGCAGTACTTC.

This chain's CDR3 is CASTRDGTNYGYTF. The CDR3 nucleotides read TGTGCCAGCACCCGGGACGGTACTAACTATGGCTACACCTTC. The rearrangement uses TRBV6-6 and TRBJ1-2; D possibly corresponds to TRBD1 (5 bases). With 7 bases removed from V and 0 bases from J, the gap between germline ends came to 12 bases. From germline, CDR1 is MNHNY and CDR2 SVGAGI (reference sequence). The CDR3 length is 14 residues.

The chain employs TRBV30 and TRBJ1-5; D is unclear. Deletions cut 4 bases from V and 4 bases from J, with 11 bases between. CDR1 is GTSNPN and CDR2 is SVGIG in the germline V gene (reference sequence). The CDR3 is 13 residues long. In DNA form, the CDR3 reads TGTGCCTGGACCCCGGACGGAAATCAGCCCCAGCATTTT. Its translation is CAWTPDGNQPQHF.

V gene TRBV12-2 combines with J gene TRBJ2-7; the table calls TRBD1, which could not be checked here. TRBV12-2 is annotated as a pseudogene. This CDR3 is built from 13 residues. The DNA for the CDR3 is TGTGCAAGTCGCCCCCCCTCCCCGGGACAGGAGTACTTC. This codes for CASRPPSPGQEYF.

V and J are TRBV7-2 and TRBJ2-6, with D unresolved. The germline V gene encodes CDR1 SGHTA and CDR2 FQGNSA. The CDR3 length is 15 residues. The germline V and J ends were trimmed by 1 base and 4 bases, with 8 bases remaining between them. CDR3 nucleotides: TGTGCCAGCAGCTTAGTTGGTGGCGGGGCCAACGTCCTGACTTTC. Its translation: CASSLVGGGANVLTF.

This clone was seen once. V is TRBV19 and J is TRBJ2-2; D unclear. The germline gives CDR1 LNHDA, CDR2 SQIVND (reference sequence). The CDR3 spans 14 residues. The germline V and J ends were trimmed by 7 bases and 4 bases, with 13 bases remaining between them. The CDR3 region is CASKSAPVTGELFF. The CDR3 DNA reads as TGTGCCAGTAAGAGCGCCCCAGTCACCGGGGAGCTGTTTTTT.

The V gene is TRBV6-4, the J gene TRBJ1-2, with a tentative D call TRBD1 (5 bases). Germline values: CDR1 MRHNA, CDR2 SNTAGT. Trimming pared 0 bases from V and 0 bases from J, leaving 5 bases between. This CDR3 comprises 14 residues. CDR3 nucleotides: TGTGCCAGCAGTGACTCGGGGGCTAACTATGGCTACACCTTC. It specifies CASSDSGANYGYTF.

The J gene is TRBJ1-6, the V gene TRBV3-1 (or the pseudogene TRBV3-2); D is unresolved. V lost 5 bases and J 10 bases, leaving 12 bases between the germline ends. Germline assignment: CDR1 LGHDT and CDR2 YNNKEL (reference sequence). The CDR3 covers 13 residues. DNA for the CDR3: TGTGCCAGCAGCGCATCTGGGCGCTCACCCCTCCACTTT. Protein: CASSASGRSPLHF.

This clone was observed a few times. This rearrangement joins TRBV6-2 or TRBV6-3 to TRBJ2-7; 8 positions match TRBD2. Germline CDR1 and CDR2: MNHEY and SVGEGT. The CDR3 runs to 18 residues. Trimming removed 6 bases from V and 3 bases from J; junction bases left unmatched: 19. CDR3 amino acids: CASSHPSGASGRGYEQYF. CDR3 DNA: TGTGCCAGCAGCCACCCCTCTGGGGCTAGCGGGCGAGGCTACGAGCAGTACTTC.

The V call is TRBV5-1, the J call TRBJ1-1; weak D call: TRBD1 (5 bases). The germline CDR1 and CDR2 sequences are SGHRS and YFSETQ. V was cut by 0 bases and J by 5 bases, with 11 bases left in between. The CDR3 spans 14 residues. CDR3 region: CASSLADSRTEAFF. In nucleotides, the CDR3 is TGCGCCAGCAGCTTGGCAGACAGTAGAACTGAAGCTTTCTTT.

The chain has TRBV18 and TRBJ2-7; the D is unclear. This CDR3 contains 11 residues. The germline V gene encodes CDR1 KGHSH and CDR2 LQKENI. Trimming pared 2 bases from V and 5 bases from J, leaving 4 bases between. The CDR3 here is CASSPKDEQYF. The CDR3 coding sequence is TGTGCCAGCTCACCAAAGGACGAGCAGTACTTC.

The chain couples TRBV7-8 to TRBJ2-1; the D call may be TRBD1 or TRBD2 (5 bases each). V was cut by 5 bases and J by 0 bases, with 11 bases left in between. There are 15 residues in the CDR3. Germline loops: CDR1 SGHVS, CDR2 FQNEAQ. CDR3 DNA sequence: TGTGCCAGCAGCCTTAGTGGGGGCTCCTACAATGAGCAGTTCTTC. Amino acids: CASSLSGGSYNEQFF.

The V call is TRBV24-1, the J call TRBJ1-2, with 10 bases lining up with TRBD1. Germline V lookup: CDR1 KGHDR, CDR2 SFDVKD. V was pared by 4 bases and J by 8 bases, with 3 bases of the junction left unmatched. This CDR3 region has 13 residues. CDR3 protein: CATSDGQGEGYTF. CDR3 nucleotide sequence: TGTGCCACCAGTGACGGACAGGGGGAAGGCTACACCTTC.

J is TRBJ2-6 and V is TRBV6-6; D is undetermined. There are 15 residues in the CDR3. V dropped 0 bases and J dropped 3 bases, with 6 bases sitting between them. Per germline, CDR1 MNHNY and CDR2 SVGAGI (reference sequence). CDR3 amino acids: CASSYSKGGANVLTF. The CDR3, as DNA: TGTGCCAGCAGTTACTCGAAGGGTGGGGCCAACGTCCTGACTTTC.

The chain carries TRBV30 and TRBJ1-6, with 7 bases fitting TRBD1. Germline CDR1 is GTSNPN and CDR2 is SVGIG (reference sequence). The ends lost 2 bases at V and 0 bases at J; junction bases unmatched: 7. The CDR3 has 17 amino acids. Here the CDR3 reads CAWSRDSYSSYNSPLHF. In DNA form, the CDR3 reads TGTGCCTGGAGTCGGGACAGCTACAGCTCCTATAATTCACCCCTCCACTTT.

This clone has more than one count but fewer than ten. The chain links TRBV24-1 to TRBJ2-7, with D unresolved. The CDR3 consists of 11 residues. CDR1 and CDR2 from the germline V gene are KGHDR and SFDVKD. V shed 1 base and J shed 13 bases, with 10 bases lying between them. CDR3 region: CATSDLGRFYF. CDR3 DNA sequence: TGTGCCACCAGTGATTTAGGCAGATTTTACTTC.

The chain carries TRBV11-2 and TRBJ2-7; D might be TRBD1 or TRBD2, each matching 7 bases. CDR3 length equals 14 residues. V was shortened by 3 bases and J by 2 bases, with 11 bases between the two germline ends. From germline, CDR1 is SGHAT and CDR2 FQNNGV. CDR3 nucleotides: TGTGCCAGCAGCTTCCCAGGGGGGGCCTACGAGCAGTACTTC. It is translated as CASSFPGGAYEQYF.